Presented here are 25 T cell receptor beta chains from one specimen sequenced in a study of cytomegalovirus exposure and HLA in healthy donors. The table came from immunoSEQ multiplex PCR; TCRdb's copy has only in-frame clones and leaves some out. The table includes about 89,000 clones, approximately 88% detected once. Source material: PBMCs. These receptors all stem from a woman aged 18-29 years in good health and CMV-seropositive.

The CDR3 sequence: CASRNPLAGQGEQYF. CDR3 nucleotide sequence: TGCGCCAGCCGCAATCCACTAGCGGGGCAAGGAGAGCAGTACTTC. The chain employs TRBV4-1 and TRBJ2-7; 10 positions agree with TRBD2. The V gene's germline CDR1 is MGHRA and CDR2 YSYEKL. The J segment lost 7 bases and the V segment lost 8 bases, leaving 14 bases of the junction unmatched. There are 15 residues in the CDR3.

This clone was recorded once. The chain links TRBV19 to TRBJ1-2; 9 bases fit TRBD1. CDR3 length: 14 residues. Germline V gives CDR1 LNHDA, CDR2 SQIVND (reference sequence). V lost 6 bases and J lost 5; bases outside the gene matches: 7. The CDR3 sequence: CASRRTGVIYGYTF. CDR3 DNA: TGTGCCAGTAGACGGACAGGGGTAATTTATGGCTACACCTTC.

The chain is built from TRBV21-1 and TRBJ2-1; TRBD1 is the table's D call and was not checked against the DNA. TRBV21-1 is a pseudogene segment. This CDR3 is 15 amino acids long. This CDR3 reads CASSPHGTGGGEQFF. The DNA of the CDR3 is TGTGCCAGCAGCCCGCACGGGACAGGTGGTGGCGAGCAGTTCTTC.

The rearrangement joins TRBV19 to TRBJ2-1; 10 bases line up with TRBD1. V was clipped by 3 bases and J by 8 bases; unmatched bases: 10. The germline gives CDR1 LNHDA, CDR2 SQIVND (reference sequence). This CDR3 contains 16 residues. CDR3 sequence: CASSMVRDRGRHEQFF. CDR3 nucleotide sequence: TGTGCCAGTAGTATGGTCAGGGACAGGGGCAGGCATGAGCAGTTCTTC. Based on the CDR3 plus reference TRBV19 and TRBJ2-1, the full variable domain is DGGITQSPKYLFRKEGQNVTLSCEQNLNHDAMYWYRQDPGQGLRLIYYSQIVNDFQKGDIAEGYSVSREKKESFPLTVTSAQKNPTAFYLCASSMVRDRGRHEQFFGPGTRLTVL.

The rearrangement links TRBV27 to TRBJ1-3; no definite D call. This CDR3 has 13 amino acids. V lost 8 bases, J lost 4 bases, and 12 bases lay in between. Germline-derived CDR1 and CDR2 are MNHEY and SMNVEV (reference sequence). The CDR3 protein is CASRPPGGNTIYF. DNA for the CDR3: TGTGCCAGCCGACCGCCGGGGGGAAACACCATATATTTT.

This clone came up once. V and J are TRBV9 and TRBJ1-4; D is possibly TRBD1 (6 bases). Germline CDR1 is SGDLS and CDR2 is YYNGEE. The CDR3 spans 14 residues. V was trimmed by 3 bases and J by 7 bases, leaving 13 bases between them. CDR3 residues: CASSATGGGEKLFF. The CDR3 bases are TGTGCCAGCAGCGCGACAGGCGGGGGTGAAAAACTGTTTTTT.

The CDR3 is CASSWGGDSPLHF. In DNA, the CDR3 is TGTGCCAGCAGCTGGGGGGGGGATTCACCCCTCCACTTT. The V and J genes are TRBV7-9 and TRBJ1-6; the D gene is possibly TRBD1 (5 bases). The CDR3 covers 13 residues. Germline V CDR1 and CDR2: SEHNR, FQNEAQ (reference sequence). V was cut by 4 bases and J by 8 bases, with 9 bases left in between.

V gene TRBV27 combines with J gene TRBJ2-7, with 7 bases fitting TRBD1. With V trimmed by 4 bases and J by 7 bases, 10 bases remained unmatched. Germline CDR1 and CDR2: MNHEY and SMNVEV (reference sequence). The CDR3 loop spans 14 amino acids. The CDR3 is CASSWFRAGGEQYF. The CDR3 nucleotides read TGTGCCAGCAGTTGGTTTCGGGCAGGGGGAGAGCAGTACTTC.

This clone occurred once. The chain carries TRBV5-6 and TRBJ2-5, with D uncertain. V was clipped by 2 bases and J by 3 bases, with 14 bases between them. CDR1 and CDR2 (germline): SGHDT, YYEEEE. CDR3 size: 15 residues. This CDR3 reads CASSLRPFGKETQYF. The CDR3 DNA is TGTGCCAGCAGCTTACGTCCGTTTGGCAAAGAGACCCAGTACTTC.

The chain couples TRBV5-5 to TRBJ2-7; no firm D call. The CDR3 extends over 14 amino acids. In germline, CDR1 is SGHKS, CDR2 YYEKEE (reference sequence). The V end lost 0 bases, the J end lost 2 bases, and 9 bases lay between the germline ends. Written as DNA, the CDR3 is TGTGCCAGCAGCTTGGCCACGAGTACCTACGAGCAGTACTTC. The encoded protein is CASSLATSTYEQYF.

The chain employs TRBV5-4 and TRBJ1-1; 11 nucleotides align to TRBD1. CDR3 length equals 13 residues. V shed 4 bases and J 5 bases; nucleotides not matched to a gene: 1. Germline CDR1 and CDR2: SGHNT and YYREEE (reference sequence). As DNA, the CDR3 is TGTGCCAGCAGCGGGACAGGGGGAACTGAAGCTTTCTTT. The encoded protein is CASSGTGGTEAFF.

This clone was counted a few times. This chain uses TRBV5-4 with TRBJ2-3; the D gene is possibly TRBD1 (6 bases). V shed 4 bases and J shed 0 bases, with 18 bases lying between them. CDR3 length: 17 residues. Germline-derived CDR1 and CDR2 are SGHNT and YYREEE (reference sequence). This CDR3 reads CASSQDLRGSSTDTQYF. Here the CDR3 DNA reads TGTGCCAGCAGCCAAGATCTCAGGGGCTCTAGCACAGATACGCAGTATTTT. Filled out from reference TRBV5-4 and TRBJ2-3, the complete variable domain reads ETGVTQSPTHLIKTRGQQVTLRCSSQSGHNTVSWYQQALGQGPQFIFQYYREEENGRGNFPPRFSGLQFPNYSSELNVNALELDDSALYLCASSQDLRGSSTDTQYFGPGTRLTVL.

The rearrangement links TRBV5-8 to TRBJ2-1, with 10 bases identical to TRBD1. Trimming took 0 bases from V and 8 from J; bases not matched to a gene: 11. CDR3 length equals 17 residues. Germline CDR1 and CDR2: SGHTS and YDEGEE. The CDR3 coding sequence is TGTGCCAGCAGCTTGGCTGGGGGGACAGGGGATCCTCATGAGCAGTTCTTC. Translating gives CASSLAGGTGDPHEQFF.

J is TRBJ1-4 and V is TRBV28, with D unclear. Germline CDR1 is MDHEN and CDR2 is SYDVKM. The CDR3 runs 13 residues. V lost 6 bases and J lost 7, with 12 bases in between. Here the CDR3 reads CASRSGQTEKLFF. CDR3 sequence (DNA): TGTGCCAGCAGATCAGGTCAGACTGAAAAACTGTTTTTT.

The chain employs TRBV12-5 and TRBJ1-2; TRBD1 matches at 7 bases. Germline CDR1 is LGHNT and CDR2 is FRNRAP. V was pared by 2 bases and J by 7 bases, with 7 bases of the junction left unmatched. This CDR3 comprises 14 residues. CDR3 residues: CASGLIQGNRGYTF. In DNA form, the CDR3 reads TGTGCTAGTGGTTTGATACAGGGGAATCGTGGCTACACCTTC.

There are a few counts of this clone. The V gene is TRBV9, the J gene TRBJ2-5; 7 bases line up with TRBD1. The CDR3 has 16 residues. Germline lookup yields CDR1 SGDLS and CDR2 YYNGEE. V lost 4 bases, J lost 1 base, and 10 bases stayed unmatched. CDR3 sequence reads: CASSPTGRTGQETQYF. The CDR3 DNA reads TGTGCCAGCAGCCCCACGGGGCGGACAGGCCAAGAGACCCAGTACTTC.

This clone was seen a handful of times. This chain uses TRBV6-5 with TRBJ1-1; D ambiguous. The CDR3 totals 15 residues. The V gene lost 8 bases and the J gene lost 1 base, with 17 bases spanning the gap. CDR1 and CDR2 from the germline V gene are MNHEY and SVGAGI. CDR3 coding DNA: TGTGCCAGCCGCCCGGGGAGACGGAGGAACACTGAAGCTTTCTTT. Residues: CASRPGRRRNTEAFF.

This chain joins TRBV21-1 and TRBJ2-3; the table's D gene call, TRBD2, was not cross checked with the DNA. TRBV21-1 constitutes a pseudogene. The CDR3 covers 16 residues. The CDR3 DNA reads TGTGCCAGCAGCCCCCAGAGCGGGACTCGCACAGATACGCAGTATTTT. This codes for CASSPQSGTRTDTQYF.

This chain connects TRBV30 to TRBJ2-7; the D is unclear. Trimming stripped 0 bases from V and 3 bases from J, with 9 bases between. The CDR3 covers 13 residues. Germline V gives CDR1 GTSNPN, CDR2 SVGIG (reference sequence). The chain's CDR3 is CAWSVGSNYEQYF. DNA for the CDR3: TGTGCCTGGAGTGTTGGCTCGAACTACGAGCAGTACTTC.

The rearrangement links TRBV7-9 to TRBJ1-5; 9 bases match TRBD1. The CDR3 loop spans 15 amino acids. The germline V gene encodes CDR1 SEHNR and CDR2 FQNEAQ (reference sequence). V shed 6 bases and J 4 bases; nucleotides not matched to a gene: 7. The CDR3 reads CASSYGDRVNQPQHF. CDR3 sequence (DNA): TGTGCCAGCAGTTACGGGGACAGGGTTAATCAGCCCCAGCATTTT.

The rearrangement uses TRBV28 and TRBJ2-2, with 7 bases identical to TRBD2. V lost 5 bases and J lost 2; bases outside the gene matches: 14. The CDR3 has 18 residues. Germline loops: CDR1 MDHEN, CDR2 SYDVKM. The CDR3 region is CASSKRGDWVKNTGELFF. DNA of the CDR3: TGTGCCAGCAGTAAACGGGGGGATTGGGTAAAAAACACCGGGGAGCTGTTTTTT.

This clone occurred once. The rearrangement joins TRBV11-2 to TRBJ2-5; the match to TRBD1 covers 7 bases. The germline V gene encodes CDR1 SGHAT and CDR2 FQNNGV. The CDR3 has 14 amino acids. The J segment lost 2 bases and the V segment lost 4 bases, leaving 4 bases of the junction unmatched. The CDR3 DNA sequence: TGTGCCAGCAGCTCGGGGACAGTTCAAGAGACCCAGTACTTC. Protein: CASSSGTVQETQYF.

The chain recombines TRBV9 with TRBJ2-5; 7 nucleotides agree with TRBD2. There are 16 residues in the CDR3. Trimming took 0 bases from V and 1 from J; bases not matched to a gene: 6. The germline V gene encodes CDR1 SGDLS and CDR2 YYNGEE. The CDR3 nucleotides read TGTGCCAGCAGCGTAGAGGGCGGGGGTCCCCAAGAGACCCAGTACTTC. Its translation is CASSVEGGGPQETQYF.

The V gene is TRBV10-3, the J gene TRBJ1-3; possibly TRBD1 for D (5 bases). The CDR3 has 14 amino acids. Germline CDR1 ENHRY, CDR2 SYGVKD. Between the trimmed V and J ends, which lost 4 bases and 8 bases, there was a span of 15 bases. CDR3 region: CAISVDSPGDTIYF. In nucleotides, the CDR3 is TGTGCCATCAGTGTGGACTCTCCGGGGGACACCATATATTTT.

The chain carries TRBV18 and TRBJ2-3, with TRBD2 matching over 12 bases. V dropped 3 bases and J dropped 2; count of bases not matched to a gene: 6. This CDR3 region has 17 residues. Germline V gene lookup returns CDR1 KGHSH and CDR2 LQKENI. CDR3 nucleotides: TGTGCCAGCTCACCTCCGACTAGCGGGGGCTTCACAGATACGCAGTATTTT. Protein sequence: CASSPPTSGGFTDTQYF.